This TCR beta chain stems from a study of T cell changes during pregnancy in multiple sclerosis. Sequenced by immunoSEQ multiplex PCR; TCRdb stores in-frame clones only, minus some. The sample yields tens of thousands of clones, roughly 89% seen once. This TCR came from a female donor in good health, enrolled as a control in a pregnancy study. The source was peripheral blood, collected after pregnancy.

CDR3 sequence reads: CSVDRDSSGETQYF. The CDR3 DNA sequence: TGCAGCGTTGATAGGGACAGTTCGGGAGAGACCCAGTACTTC. The chain is built from TRBV29-1 and TRBJ2-5, with 7 bases aligning to TRBD1. The germline CDR1 and CDR2 sequences are SQVTM and ANQGSEA. This CDR3 region has 14 residues. V lost 3 bases, J lost 4 bases, and 8 bases stayed unmatched. Full variable domain (remainder filled in from reference TRBV29-1 and TRBJ2-5): SAVISQKPSRDICQRGTSLTIQCQVDSQVTMMFWYRQQPGQSLTLIATANQGSEATYESGFVIDKFPISRPNLTFSTLTVSNMSPEDSSIYLCSVDRDSSGETQYFGPGTRLLVL.